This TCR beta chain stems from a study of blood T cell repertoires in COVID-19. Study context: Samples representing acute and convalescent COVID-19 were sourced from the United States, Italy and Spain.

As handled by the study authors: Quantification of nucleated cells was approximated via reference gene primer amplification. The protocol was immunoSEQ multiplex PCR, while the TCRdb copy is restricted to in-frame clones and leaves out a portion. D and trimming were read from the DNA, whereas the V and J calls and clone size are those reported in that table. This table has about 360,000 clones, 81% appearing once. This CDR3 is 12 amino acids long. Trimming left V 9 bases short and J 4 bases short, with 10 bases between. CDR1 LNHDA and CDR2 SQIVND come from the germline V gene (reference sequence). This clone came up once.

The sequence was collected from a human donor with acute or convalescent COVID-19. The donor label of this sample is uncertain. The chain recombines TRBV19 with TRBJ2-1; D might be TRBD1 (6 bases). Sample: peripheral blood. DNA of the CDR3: TGTGCCAGCACGGACAGATACAATGAGCAGTTCTTC. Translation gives CASTDRYNEQFF. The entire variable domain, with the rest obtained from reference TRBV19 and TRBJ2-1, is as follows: DGGITQSPKYLFRKEGQNVTLSCEQNLNHDAMYWYRQDPGQGLRLIYYSQIVNDFQKGDIAEGYSVSREKKESFPLTVTSAQKNPTAFYLCASTDRYNEQFFGPGTRLTVL.